Listed here is a single T cell receptor beta chain. Researchers made TCR beta libraries by using iRepertoire HTBI primers and running Arm-PCR on CDR3 regions. MiXCR, run by TCRdb on the multiplex PCR reads, gives a single entry per CDR3 protein. The profile shows more than 400,000 distinct CDR3 sequences, around 15% of them singletons. This record belongs to a study of regulatory T cells in long-lasting Graves disease. The sample's time point: newly diagnosed GD, antithyroid drugs for less than 3 months. RNA extracted from PBMCs served as the sequencing template. Another study also made use of these data, one on T cells in Graves' hyperthyroidism and ophthalmopathy.

This specimen consisted of peripheral blood mononuclear cells (PBMCs), obtained at new diagnosis, from a patient treated with antithyroid drugs. This TCR came from a man aged 40-49 years with Graves disease.

DNA of the CDR3: TGTGCCAGCGGTTCCGGGACAGGGGGCGGCAATCAGCCCCAGCATTTT. Residues: CASGSGTGGGNQPQHF. This rearrangement joins TRBV12-3 or TRBV12-4 to TRBJ1-5, with 12 bases identical to TRBD1. The CDR3 spans 16 residues. Trimming removed 8 bases from V and 2 bases from J; junction bases left unmatched: 7.